The 10 T cell receptor beta chains in this list originate from one sample, sequenced in a study of blood T cells in healthy people across ages. Together with a sample-barcoded 5' primer, a J-beta primer mix was included in a second PCR lasting roughly 6 to 12 cycles. Via MiXCR, TCRdb re-called the 5' RACE reads, giving one row per CDR3 protein. Here the sample spans fewer than 700,000 distinct CDR3 sequences, roughly 48% being singletons. The sample comprised blood. These receptors all come from a man older than 75 in good health.

This clonotype was detected a few times. This rearrangement joins TRBV7-2 to TRBJ2-2; no reliable D call. V was trimmed by 3 bases and J by 3 bases, leaving 8 bases between them. In germline, CDR1 is SGHTA, CDR2 FQGNSA. This CDR3 is 14 amino acids long. Written as DNA, the CDR3 is TGTGCCAGCAGCTTGACACAATACACCGGGGAGCTGTTTTTT. Translation: CASSLTQYTGELFF.

The CDR3 bases are TGTGCCAGCAGTTACCCGGGGCGAGGTGAGCGGTACTTC. Amino acids: CASSYPGRGERYF. The chain joins TRBV6-6 to TRBJ2-5; TRBD1 or TRBD2 may be the D gene (5 bases each). The V gene's germline CDR1 is MNHNY and CDR2 SVGAGI (reference sequence). V gave up 2 bases and J gave up 13 bases, with 17 bases separating them. CDR3 length: 13 amino acids.

V usage is TRBV5-1 and J usage is TRBJ2-1; 10 bases fit TRBD2. The CDR3 is made up of 15 amino acids. The V segment lost 4 bases and the J segment 7 bases; nucleotides outside the gene matches: 8. The V gene's germline CDR1 is SGHRS and CDR2 YFSETQ. CDR3 protein: CASSRPSGRSNEQFF. CDR3 sequence (DNA): TGCGCCAGCAGCCGCCCTAGCGGGAGATCTAATGAGCAGTTCTTC.

The chain employs TRBV3-1 and TRBJ2-7; 7 bases line up with TRBD1. Trimming removed 0 bases from V and 1 base from J; junction bases left unmatched: 12. The V gene's germline CDR1 is LGHDT and CDR2 YNNKEL (reference sequence). The CDR3 spans 18 residues. CDR3 bases: TGTGCCAGCAGCCAAGATTGGGGAAGGGACAGAGGTTCCTACGAGCAGTACTTC. As protein: CASSQDWGRDRGSYEQYF.

This chain uses TRBV5-1 with TRBJ1-1, with D possibly matching TRBD1 (6 bases). Trimming took off 0 bases at V and 1 base at J, with 16 bases between the two ends. The CDR3 runs to 17 residues. The germline V gene encodes CDR1 SGHRS and CDR2 YFSETQ. CDR3 coding DNA: TGCGCCAGCAGCTTGGACTCTTACAGGGCTAAGAACACTGAAGCTTTCTTT. The encoded protein is CASSLDSYRAKNTEAFF.

The rearrangement uses TRBV6-1 and TRBJ2-3; D not resolved. Germline V lookup: CDR1 MNHNS, CDR2 SASEGT. Trimming removed 5 bases from V and 4 bases from J, with 34 bases in between. The CDR3 has 21 residues. CDR3 loop: CASSLKWPGEPGHLLADTQYF. Written as DNA, the CDR3 is TGTGCCAGCAGTCTTAAATGGCCCGGAGAACCCGGGCACCTTCTTGCAGATACGCAGTATTTT.

This clonotype was found a few times. J is TRBJ2-5 and V is TRBV27, with a possible D match to TRBD2 (6 bases). The germline V gene encodes CDR1 MNHEY and CDR2 SMNVEV (reference sequence). Trimming cost V 6 bases and J 5 bases, with 13 bases left between them. The CDR3 consists of 13 residues. In DNA, the CDR3 is TGTGCCAGCAGCCTACTAGCCAGTGAGACCCAGTACTTC. Translation: CASSLLASETQYF.

The rearrangement links TRBV4-2 to TRBJ1-1, with a possible D match to TRBD1 (5 bases). The CDR3 loop spans 14 amino acids. Germline V gene data show CDR1 as LGHNA and CDR2 as YNFKEQ. V lost 1 base and J 5 bases, leaving 11 bases between the germline ends. The CDR3 bases are TGTGCCAGCAGCCAAGTGGAGGGGAAGACTGAAGCTTTCTTT. Its translation: CASSQVEGKTEAFF.

This clonotype turned up a few times. The junction differs from germline at one of its ends, possibly a read error. The rearrangement joins TRBV12-3 or TRBV12-4 to TRBJ1-1, with 9 bases lining up with TRBD1. The CDR3 has 18 residues. Here the CDR3 reads CASSRGQGFSFWNAEAFF. The CDR3 DNA is TGTGCCAGCAGTCGAGGACAGGGGTTTTCCTTTTGGAACGCTGAAGCTTTCTTT.

A single count supports this clonotype. V and J are TRBV25-1 and TRBJ2-3, with D possibly matching TRBD1 (5 bases). The V and J ends lost 2 bases and 2 bases respectively, with 8 bases between them. This CDR3 comprises 14 residues. The germline V gene has CDR1 MGHDK and CDR2 SYGVNS. CDR3 in amino acids: CASSENRNTDTQYF. The CDR3 DNA reads as TGTGCCAGCAGTGAAAACAGGAACACAGATACGCAGTATTTT.